The 20 T cell receptor beta chains presented below share a single source sample, sequenced in a study of OX40 agonist ivuxolimab in advanced cancers. The assay was immunoSEQ multiplex PCR, and TCRdb's table has in-frame clones only and misses some. Among roughly 99,000 clones, more than 85% were seen once, and the ten largest hold roughly 1.3%. Sequenced material: CD4+ or CD8+ T cells sorted from blood, taken in a trial of the OX40 agonist ivuxolimab. The receptors originated from an adult with an advanced solid tumor such as melanoma, head and neck, liver or kidney cancer.

The chain is built from TRBV27 and TRBJ1-1, with 9 bases matching TRBD1. Germline values: CDR1 MNHEY, CDR2 SMNVEV (reference sequence). V gave up 8 bases and J gave up 8 bases; unmatched junction bases: 9. The CDR3 consists of 13 residues. The CDR3 region is CASGKTGGREAFF. CDR3 sequence (DNA): TGTGCCAGCGGTAAGACAGGGGGAAGGGAAGCTTTCTTT.

The chain couples TRBV19 to TRBJ1-1; tentatively, D is TRBD1 (6 bases). Germline V gives CDR1 LNHDA, CDR2 SQIVND (reference sequence). The CDR3 runs 14 residues. The V and J ends lost 4 bases and 4 bases respectively, with 13 bases between them. CDR3 nucleotides: TGTGCCAGTAGTACGGACAGTATTGGCACTGAAGCTTTCTTT. Translating gives CASSTDSIGTEAFF. The full variable domain, with the rest looked up from reference TRBV19 and TRBJ1-1, is DGGITQSPKYLFRKEGQNVTLSCEQNLNHDAMYWYRQDPGQGLRLIYYSQIVNDFQKGDIAEGYSVSREKKESFPLTVTSAQKNPTAFYLCASSTDSIGTEAFFGQGTRLTVV.

The V gene is TRBV19, the J gene TRBJ1-1; the match to TRBD1 covers 10 bases. The CDR3 is made up of 15 amino acids. Germline trimming cut 6 bases from V and 5 bases from J; bases unmatched to any gene: 9. CDR1 and CDR2 (germline): LNHDA, SQIVND (reference sequence). In DNA form, the CDR3 reads TGTGCCAGTAGACTGACAGGGGGCGCATTAACTGAAGCTTTCTTT. Amino acid sequence: CASRLTGGALTEAFF.

The chain recombines TRBV14 with TRBJ2-3; D gene ambiguous. V was clipped by 5 bases and J by 4 bases, with 13 bases between them. CDR1 SGHDN and CDR2 FVKESK come from the germline V gene. The CDR3 has 14 residues. Here the CDR3 reads CASSFQTGADTQYF. CDR3 coding DNA: TGTGCCAGCAGCTTTCAGACCGGAGCAGATACGCAGTATTTT.

This sequence joins TRBV30 and TRBJ2-5, with 10 bases that match TRBD1. V gave up 2 bases and J gave up 4 bases; unmatched junction bases: 4. The CDR3 spans 14 residues. Germline CDR1 and CDR2: GTSNPN and SVGIG (reference sequence). CDR3 nucleotides: TGTGCCTGGAGTTTTCGGGACAGGGGAGAGACCCAGTACTTC. Amino acids: CAWSFRDRGETQYF.

The chain is built from TRBV10-3 and TRBJ1-5, with D possibly TRBD1 on 6 matching bases. V was cut by 5 bases and J by 6 bases, with 11 bases left in between. CDR3 length equals 13 residues. In germline, CDR1 is ENHRY, CDR2 SYGVKD. The CDR3 sequence: CAISSTGVQPQHF. CDR3 in DNA: TGTGCCATCAGTTCGACAGGTGTTCAGCCCCAGCATTTT.

The rearrangement links TRBV28 to TRBJ2-1, with 15 bases that match TRBD2. Germline V gene lookup returns CDR1 MDHEN and CDR2 SYDVKM. This CDR3 is 16 amino acids long. Unmatched junction bases numbered 7, after V lost 6 bases and J lost 7 bases. DNA for the CDR3: TGTGCCAGCAGCCATGGACTAGCGGGAGGGTGGAATGAGCAGTTCTTC. It is translated as CASSHGLAGGWNEQFF.

The chain employs TRBV19 and TRBJ2-1; 12 positions match TRBD2. The germline V gene encodes CDR1 LNHDA and CDR2 SQIVND (reference sequence). J gave up 4 bases and V 2 bases, and 3 bases lay outside the gene matches. This CDR3 is built from 16 residues. For the CDR3, the DNA is TGTGCCAGTAGTATACTAGCGGGAGGGCCATACAATGAGCAGTTCTTC. It yields the protein CASSILAGGPYNEQFF. Based on the CDR3 plus reference TRBV19 and TRBJ2-1, the full variable domain is DGGITQSPKYLFRKEGQNVTLSCEQNLNHDAMYWYRQDPGQGLRLIYYSQIVNDFQKGDIAEGYSVSREKKESFPLTVTSAQKNPTAFYLCASSILAGGPYNEQFFGPGTRLTVL.

Only a few counts were recorded for this clone. J is TRBJ1-2 and V is TRBV18; D call uncertain. The V gene lost 2 bases and the J gene lost 4 bases, with 8 bases spanning the gap. Germline values: CDR1 KGHSH, CDR2 LQKENI. CDR3 size: 13 residues. The CDR3 reads CASSPESTYGYTF. As DNA, the CDR3 is TGTGCCAGCTCACCAGAGAGCACCTATGGCTACACCTTC.

The CDR3 loop is CASSAILVRDTEAFF. In DNA form, the CDR3 reads TGTGCCAGCAGCGCGATCCTCGTGAGGGACACTGAAGCTTTCTTT. The chain uses TRBV9 and TRBJ1-1; D call uncertain. CDR3 length: 15 residues. V lost 3 bases and J 3 bases, leaving 15 bases between the germline ends. CDR1 is SGDLS, CDR2 YYNGEE, per germline.

This clone was seen only once. The J gene is TRBJ1-1, the V gene TRBV9; tentatively, D is TRBD1 (5 bases). CDR3 size: 15 residues. Germline V lookup: CDR1 SGDLS, CDR2 YYNGEE. The V end lost 0 bases, the J end lost 1 base, and 10 bases lay between the germline ends. The CDR3 DNA sequence: TGTGCCAGCAGCGTAGCTCGGCAGGGGAACACTGAAGCTTTCTTT. The encoded protein is CASSVARQGNTEAFF.

The chain carries TRBV12-5 and TRBJ1-5; unclear D gene. The CDR3 extends over 17 amino acids. The ends were cut back, 2 bases at V and 2 bases at J, with 16 bases in the middle. Per germline, CDR1 LGHNT and CDR2 FRNRAP. The DNA for the CDR3 is TGTGCTAGTGGTTTGTGGCAATCGGTTAGCGGCAATCAGCCCCAGCATTTT. Protein product: CASGLWQSVSGNQPQHF.

The V call is TRBV28, the J call TRBJ2-5; D unclear. V was cut by 2 bases and J by 2 bases, with 9 bases left in between. This CDR3 region has 14 residues. Germline lookup yields CDR1 MDHEN and CDR2 SYDVKM. Here the CDR3 reads CASSLLGTQETQYF. CDR3 nucleotide sequence: TGTGCCAGCAGTTTACTAGGCACGCAAGAGACCCAGTACTTC.

The V gene is TRBV15, the J gene TRBJ2-7; the match to TRBD2 covers 9 bases. V shed 1 base, J shed 2 bases, and the junction held 3 bases outside the gene matches. This CDR3 has 15 residues. From germline, CDR1 is LNHNV and CDR2 YYDKDF (reference sequence). The CDR3 DNA follows: TGTGCCACCAGCAGAGTAGCGGGAGCCGCCTACGAGCAGTACTTC. Residues: CATSRVAGAAYEQYF. Complete variable domain (other parts from reference TRBV15 and TRBJ2-7): DAMVIQNPRYQVTQFGKPVTLSCSQTLNHNVMYWYQQKSSQAPKLLFHYYDKDFNNEADTPDNFQSRRPNTSFCFLDIRSPGLGDTAMYLCATSRVAGAAYEQYFGPGTRLTVT.

This clone was seen only once. The chain is built from TRBV28 and TRBJ1-2; D gene uncertain. With 2 bases removed from V and 7 bases from J, the gap between germline ends came to 11 bases. CDR3 size: 13 residues. CDR1 and CDR2 from the germline V gene are MDHEN and SYDVKM. For the CDR3, the DNA is TGTGCCAGCAGTTTACGAGGTTACGGTGGCTACACCTTC. As protein: CASSLRGYGGYTF.

This chain uses TRBV5-5 with TRBJ2-5; the D gene is possibly TRBD2 (5 bases). Trimming cost V 0 bases and J 4 bases, with 7 bases left between them. The CDR3 sequence is 13 residues long. Germline V gene sequence: CDR1 SGHKS, CDR2 YYEKEE (reference sequence). For the CDR3, the DNA is TGTGCCAGCAGCTTGGCCGGGGTAGAGACCCAGTACTTC. As protein: CASSLAGVETQYF.

The V gene is TRBV29-1, the J gene TRBJ2-1, with TRBD2 identical over 12 bases. The germline CDR1 and CDR2 sequences are SQVTM and ANQGSEA. This CDR3 is 14 amino acids long. Unmatched junction bases numbered 7, after V lost 5 bases and J lost 8 bases. CDR3 sequence reads: CSVSLAGGPYEQFF. Here the CDR3 DNA reads TGCAGCGTTTCCCTAGCGGGAGGGCCCTATGAGCAGTTCTTC.

In nucleotides, the CDR3 is TGTGCCAGCAGCCTATTAGGGCTAATCAATGAGCAGTTCTTC. Translation gives CASSLLGLINEQFF. This chain uses TRBV7-9 with TRBJ2-1, with D unresolved. CDR1 and CDR2 (germline): SEHNR, FQNEAQ (reference sequence). V lost 5 bases, J lost 6 bases, and 14 bases lay in between. The CDR3 has 14 residues. Combining the CDR3 with reference TRBV7-9 and TRBJ2-1 gives the whole variable domain DTGVSQNPRHKITKRGQNVTFRCDPISEHNRLYWYRQTLGQGPEFLTYFQNEAQLEKSRLLSDRFSAERPKGSFSTLEIQRTEQGDSAMYLCASSLLGLINEQFFGPGTRLTVL.

The chain is built from TRBV28 and TRBJ1-2; 9 nucleotides match TRBD1. The CDR3 covers 15 residues. Germline CDR1 is MDHEN and CDR2 is SYDVKM. Trimming cost V 4 bases and J 4 bases; bases outside gene matches: 7. The CDR3 here is CASSSQGARFYGYTF. The CDR3 coding sequence is TGTGCCAGCAGTTCACAGGGGGCGCGGTTCTATGGCTACACCTTC.

This chain uses TRBV9 with TRBJ2-1; D may correspond to TRBD1 or TRBD2 (6 bases each). The CDR3 covers 16 residues. The ends were cut back, 0 bases at V and 2 bases at J, with 12 bases in the middle. CDR1 and CDR2 (germline): SGDLS, YYNGEE. Here the CDR3 reads CASSVAGAGAYNEQFF. In DNA, the CDR3 is TGTGCCAGCAGCGTAGCGGGGGCCGGGGCCTACAATGAGCAGTTCTTC.